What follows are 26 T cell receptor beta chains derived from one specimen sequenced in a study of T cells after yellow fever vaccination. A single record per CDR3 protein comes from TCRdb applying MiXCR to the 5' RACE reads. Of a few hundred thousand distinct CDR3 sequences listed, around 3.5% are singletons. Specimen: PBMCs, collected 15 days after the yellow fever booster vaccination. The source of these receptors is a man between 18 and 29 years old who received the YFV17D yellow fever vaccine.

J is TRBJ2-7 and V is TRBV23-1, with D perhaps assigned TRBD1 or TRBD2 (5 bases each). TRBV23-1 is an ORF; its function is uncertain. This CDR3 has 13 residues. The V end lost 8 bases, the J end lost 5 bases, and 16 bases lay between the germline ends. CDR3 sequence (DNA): TGCGCCAGCTGTAGGTGGACGGGGCACGAGCAGTACTTC. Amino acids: CASCRWTGHEQYF.

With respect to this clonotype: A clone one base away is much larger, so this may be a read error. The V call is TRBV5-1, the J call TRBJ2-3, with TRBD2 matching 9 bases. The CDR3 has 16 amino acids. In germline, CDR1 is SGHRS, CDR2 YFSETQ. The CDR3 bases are TGCGCCAGCACCTTGTTCAGCGGGGGGAGCCCAGATACGCAGTATTTT. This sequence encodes CASTLFSGGSPDTQYF.

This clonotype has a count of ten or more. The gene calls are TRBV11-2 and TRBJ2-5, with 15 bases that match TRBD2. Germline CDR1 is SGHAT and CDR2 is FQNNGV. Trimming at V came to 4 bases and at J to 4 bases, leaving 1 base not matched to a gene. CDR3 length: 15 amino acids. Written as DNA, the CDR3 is TGTGCCAGCAGCTGGACTAGCGGGGGGGGAGAGACCCAGTACTTC. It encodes CASSWTSGGGETQYF.

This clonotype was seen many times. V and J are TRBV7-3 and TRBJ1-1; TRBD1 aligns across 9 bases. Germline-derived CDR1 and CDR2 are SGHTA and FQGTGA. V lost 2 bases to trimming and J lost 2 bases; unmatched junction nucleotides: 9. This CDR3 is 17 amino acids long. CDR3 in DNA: TGTGCCAGCAGCTTAGGGTCGGGACAGGGACTTAACACTGAAGCTTTCTTT. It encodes CASSLGSGQGLNTEAFF.

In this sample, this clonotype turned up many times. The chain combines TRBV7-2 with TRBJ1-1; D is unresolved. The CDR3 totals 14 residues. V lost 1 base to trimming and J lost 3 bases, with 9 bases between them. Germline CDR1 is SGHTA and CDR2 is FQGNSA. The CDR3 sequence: CASSLGDTYTEAFF. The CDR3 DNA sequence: TGTGCCAGCAGCTTAGGAGACACATACACTGAAGCTTTCTTT.

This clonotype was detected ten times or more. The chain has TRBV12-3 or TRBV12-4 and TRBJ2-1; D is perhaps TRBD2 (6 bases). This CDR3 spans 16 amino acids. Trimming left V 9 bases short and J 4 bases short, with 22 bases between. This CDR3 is CASKIRTGGRYNEQFF. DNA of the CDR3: TGTGCCAGTAAAATACGAACCGGGGGTAGATACAATGAGCAGTTCTTC.

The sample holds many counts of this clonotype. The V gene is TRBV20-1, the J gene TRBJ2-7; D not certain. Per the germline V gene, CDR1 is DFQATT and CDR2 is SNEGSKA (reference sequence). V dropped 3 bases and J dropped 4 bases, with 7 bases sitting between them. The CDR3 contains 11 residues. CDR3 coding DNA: TGCAGTGCTAGTGCCTGGTACGAGCAGTACTTC. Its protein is CSASAWYEQYF.

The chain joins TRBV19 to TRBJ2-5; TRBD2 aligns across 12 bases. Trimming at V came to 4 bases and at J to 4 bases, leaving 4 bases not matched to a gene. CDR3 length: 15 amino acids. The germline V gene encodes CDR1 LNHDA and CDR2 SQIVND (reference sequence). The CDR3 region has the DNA TGTGCCAGTAGTAAACAGACTAGCGGGAGAGAGACCCAGTACTTC. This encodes CASSKQTSGRETQYF.

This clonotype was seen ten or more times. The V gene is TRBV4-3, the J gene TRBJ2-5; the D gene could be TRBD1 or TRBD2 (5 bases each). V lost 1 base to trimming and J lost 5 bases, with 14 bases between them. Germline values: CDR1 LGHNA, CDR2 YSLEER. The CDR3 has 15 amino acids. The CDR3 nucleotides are TGCGCCAGCAGCCAAGCTGGGGGACGAGGGGAGACCCAGTACTTC. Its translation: CASSQAGGRGETQYF.

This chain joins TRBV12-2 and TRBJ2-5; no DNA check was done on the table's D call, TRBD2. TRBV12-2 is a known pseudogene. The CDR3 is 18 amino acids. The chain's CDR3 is CASRSVLGAGNRMGTQYF. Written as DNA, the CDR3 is TGTGCAAGTCGCTCCGTTTTGGGAGCGGGTAACCGAATGGGGACCCAGTACTTC.

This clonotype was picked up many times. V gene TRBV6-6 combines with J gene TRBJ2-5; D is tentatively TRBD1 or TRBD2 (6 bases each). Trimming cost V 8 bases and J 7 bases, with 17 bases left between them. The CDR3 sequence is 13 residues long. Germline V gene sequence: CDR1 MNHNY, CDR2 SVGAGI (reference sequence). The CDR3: CASLKGDSGTQYF. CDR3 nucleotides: TGTGCCAGCCTAAAGGGGGACTCCGGGACCCAGTACTTC.

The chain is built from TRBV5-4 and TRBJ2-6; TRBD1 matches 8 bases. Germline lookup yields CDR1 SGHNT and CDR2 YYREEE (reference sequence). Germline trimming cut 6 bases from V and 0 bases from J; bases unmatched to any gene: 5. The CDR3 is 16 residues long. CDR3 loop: CASTGTGASGANVLTF. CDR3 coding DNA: TGTGCCAGCACCGGGACAGGCGCCTCTGGGGCCAACGTCCTGACTTTC.

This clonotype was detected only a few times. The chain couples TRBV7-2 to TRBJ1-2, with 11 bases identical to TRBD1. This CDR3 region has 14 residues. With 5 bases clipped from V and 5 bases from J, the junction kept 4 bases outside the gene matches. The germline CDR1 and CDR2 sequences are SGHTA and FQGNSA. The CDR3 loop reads CASSGGQGGYGYTF. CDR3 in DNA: TGTGCCAGCAGCGGGGGACAGGGGGGGTATGGCTACACCTTC.

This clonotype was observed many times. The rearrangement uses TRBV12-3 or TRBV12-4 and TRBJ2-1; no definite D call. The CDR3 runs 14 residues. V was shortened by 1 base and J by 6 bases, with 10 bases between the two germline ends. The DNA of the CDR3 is TGTGCCAGCAGTTTAGACTCGCCCGGCAATGAGCAGTTCTTC. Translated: CASSLDSPGNEQFF.

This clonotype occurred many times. The CDR3: CASSDGSGYEKLFF. As DNA, the CDR3 is TGTGCCAGCAGCGATGGATCAGGTTATGAAAAACTGTTTTTT. The chain uses TRBV7-2 and TRBJ1-4; D not resolved. Trimming shortened V by 5 bases and J by 6 bases, and 13 bases separated the two germline ends. The CDR3 totals 14 residues. The germline gives CDR1 SGHTA, CDR2 FQGNSA.

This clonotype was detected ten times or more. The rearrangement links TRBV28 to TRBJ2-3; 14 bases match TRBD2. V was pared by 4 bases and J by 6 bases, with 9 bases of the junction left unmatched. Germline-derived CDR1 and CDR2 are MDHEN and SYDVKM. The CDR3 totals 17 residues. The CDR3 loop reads CASSWVPGLAGEDTQYF. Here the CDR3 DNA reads TGTGCCAGCAGTTGGGTTCCGGGACTAGCGGGGGAGGATACGCAGTATTTT.

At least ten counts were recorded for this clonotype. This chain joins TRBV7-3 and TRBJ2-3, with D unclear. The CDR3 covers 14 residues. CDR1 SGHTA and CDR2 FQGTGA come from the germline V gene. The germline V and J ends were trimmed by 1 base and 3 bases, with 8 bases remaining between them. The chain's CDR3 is CASSLNDGTDTQYF. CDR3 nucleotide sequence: TGTGCCAGCAGCTTAAACGACGGGACAGATACGCAGTATTTT.

DNA of the CDR3: TGTGCCAGCAGTCAGGGGGGCCTTAAGCTTGGAGATACGCAGTATTTT. It encodes CASSQGGLKLGDTQYF. The V gene is TRBV6-5, the J gene TRBJ2-3, with D maybe TRBD1 (7 bases). V dropped 5 bases and J dropped 5 bases, with 20 bases sitting between them. Germline V lookup: CDR1 MNHEY, CDR2 SVGAGI. This CDR3 contains 16 residues.

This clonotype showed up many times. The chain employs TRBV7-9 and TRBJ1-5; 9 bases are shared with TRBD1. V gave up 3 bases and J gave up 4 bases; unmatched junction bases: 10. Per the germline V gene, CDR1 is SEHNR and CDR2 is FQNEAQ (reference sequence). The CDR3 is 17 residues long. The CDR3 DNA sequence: TGTGCCAGCAGCTTCATACCCTCCGGGACAGGGAATCAGCCCCAGCATTTT. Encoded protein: CASSFIPSGTGNQPQHF. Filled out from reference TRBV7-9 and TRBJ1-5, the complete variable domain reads DTGVSQNPRHKITKRGQNVTFRCDPISEHNRLYWYRQTLGQGPEFLTYFQNEAQLEKSRLLSDRFSAERPKGSFSTLEIQRTEQGDSAMYLCASSFIPSGTGNQPQHFGDGTRLSIL.

The CDR3 sequence is CATGQGYQPQHF. CDR3 sequence (DNA): TGTGCCACTGGACAGGGGTATCAGCCCCAGCATTTT. V usage is TRBV24-1 and J usage is TRBJ1-5, with 9 nucleotides matching TRBD1. The CDR3 covers 12 residues. The ends lost 10 bases at V and 5 bases at J; junction bases unmatched: 2. Germline V gene lookup returns CDR1 KGHDR and CDR2 SFDVKD.

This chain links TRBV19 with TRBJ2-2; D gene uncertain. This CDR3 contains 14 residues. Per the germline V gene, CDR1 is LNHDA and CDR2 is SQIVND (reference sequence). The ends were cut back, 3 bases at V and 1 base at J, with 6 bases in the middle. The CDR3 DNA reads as TGTGCCAGTAGTATGAGAGGGAACACCGGGGAGCTGTTTTTT. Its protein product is CASSMRGNTGELFF.

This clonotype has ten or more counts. The CDR3 DNA is TGTGCCAGCAGCAAGGAGCGGGGGCGGTGGAATCAGCCCCAGCATTTT. Its protein product is CASSKERGRWNQPQHF. The gene calls are TRBV2 and TRBJ1-5; D possibly corresponds to TRBD1 (6 bases). There are 16 residues in the CDR3. Germline V gene sequence: CDR1 SNHLY, CDR2 FYNNEI. V dropped 6 bases and J dropped 4 bases, with 19 bases sitting between them.

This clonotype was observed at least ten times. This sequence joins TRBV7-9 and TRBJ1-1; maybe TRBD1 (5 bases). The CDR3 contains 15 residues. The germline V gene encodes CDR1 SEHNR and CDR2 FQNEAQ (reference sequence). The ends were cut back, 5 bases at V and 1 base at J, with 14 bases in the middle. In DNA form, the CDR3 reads TGTGCCAGCAGCCCCGGCTGGGGCGAGAACACTGAAGCTTTCTTT. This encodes CASSPGWGENTEAFF.

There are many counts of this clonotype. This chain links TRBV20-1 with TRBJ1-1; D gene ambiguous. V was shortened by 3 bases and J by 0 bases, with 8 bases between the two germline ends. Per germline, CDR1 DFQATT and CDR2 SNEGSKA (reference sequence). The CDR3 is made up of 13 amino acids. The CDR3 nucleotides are TGCAGTGCTAGCGGACGGCTGAACACTGAAGCTTTCTTT. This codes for CSASGRLNTEAFF.

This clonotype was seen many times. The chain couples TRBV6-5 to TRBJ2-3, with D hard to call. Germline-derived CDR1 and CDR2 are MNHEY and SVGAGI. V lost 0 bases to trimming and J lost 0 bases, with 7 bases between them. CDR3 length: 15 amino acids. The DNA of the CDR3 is TGTGCCAGCAGTTACTCCGCGGTGAGCACAGATACGCAGTATTTT. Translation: CASSYSAVSTDTQYF.

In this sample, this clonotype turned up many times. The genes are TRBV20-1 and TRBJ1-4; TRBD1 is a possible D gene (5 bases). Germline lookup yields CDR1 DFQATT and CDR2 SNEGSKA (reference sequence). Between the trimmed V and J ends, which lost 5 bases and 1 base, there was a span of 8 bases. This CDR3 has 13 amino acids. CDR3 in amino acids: CSAQGRTNEKLFF. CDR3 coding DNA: TGCAGTGCTCAGGGAAGAACTAATGAAAAACTGTTTTTT.